The next 22 T cell receptor beta chains were all read from a single sample in a study of CD8+CD57+ T cells in acquired aplastic anemia. Genomic DNA provided the template from which TCR beta VDJ and CDR3 profiles were obtained. TCRdb re-derived calls from the reads in MiXCR, one entry per CDR3 protein. Here the sample spans 150,000 to 200,000 distinct CDR3 sequences, roughly 64% being singletons. Input material: sorted CD4+, CD8+, or CD8+CD57+ T cells (not recorded which) from PBMCs. The receptor set was obtained from a human donor with severe aplastic anemia or a healthy control (not recorded which).

J is TRBJ2-2 and V is TRBV10-3; D is unresolved. Germline V CDR1 and CDR2: ENHRY, SYGVKD. This CDR3 has 12 amino acids. V lost 3 bases and J lost 7, with 6 bases in between. The DNA for the CDR3 is TGTGCCATCAGTGACGGCAACGGGGAGCTGTTTTTT. Its translation: CAISDGNGELFF.

Comment on this clonotype: An end of the junction does not agree with germline; a read error may underlie this. The chain couples TRBV7-2 to TRBJ2-3; a possible D gene is TRBD2 (5 bases). Germline assignment: CDR1 SGHTA and CDR2 FQGNSA. This CDR3 spans 14 amino acids. The CDR3 is CPSSLLGFADTQYF. In DNA form, the CDR3 reads TGTCCCAGCAGCCTACTAGGATTTGCAGATACGCAGTATTTT.

The chain couples TRBV6-5 to TRBJ2-3; the D gene could be TRBD1 or TRBD2 (5 bases each). Trimming removed 8 bases from V and 2 bases from J, with 17 bases in between. The CDR3 is made up of 15 amino acids. The germline V gene has CDR1 MNHEY and CDR2 SVGAGI. The CDR3: CASRRGQTDTDTQYF. DNA of the CDR3: TGTGCCAGCCGACGGGGCCAGACTGACACAGATACGCAGTATTTT.

This clonotype is labeled medium-sized. The gene calls are TRBV6-6 and TRBJ1-1, with TRBD1 matching over 7 bases. V was pared by 9 bases and J by 4 bases, with 5 bases of the junction left unmatched. Germline V gene lookup returns CDR1 MNHNY and CDR2 SVGAGI (reference sequence). The CDR3 runs to 12 residues. The CDR3: CASKGAVTEAFF. CDR3 DNA sequence: TGTGCCAGTAAGGGGGCGGTCACTGAAGCTTTCTTT.

This rearrangement joins TRBV10-3 to TRBJ2-7; D may match TRBD1 or TRBD2 (6 bases each). The ends were cut back, 4 bases at V and 3 bases at J, with 19 bases in the middle. The germline V gene has CDR1 ENHRY and CDR2 SYGVKD. CDR3 length: 16 residues. CDR3 amino acids: CAISGGQSPGVYEQYF. CDR3 in DNA: TGTGCCATCAGTGGAGGACAGTCGCCGGGGGTCTACGAGCAGTACTTC.

The J gene is TRBJ2-1, the V gene TRBV12-5; the D gene is possibly TRBD1 (5 bases). Trimming removed 5 bases from V and 0 bases from J, with 11 bases in between. CDR3 length equals 15 residues. Germline V gives CDR1 LGHNT, CDR2 FRNRAP. The chain's CDR3 is CASGARQSSYNEQFF. DNA of the CDR3: TGTGCTAGTGGTGCCCGACAGAGCTCCTACAATGAGCAGTTCTTC.

The table lists this clonotype with a count of one. V is TRBV9 and J is TRBJ2-3; D is uncertain. There are 15 residues in the CDR3. Germline lookup yields CDR1 SGDLS and CDR2 YYNGEE. Trimming took off 3 bases at V and 2 bases at J, with 13 bases between the two ends. In nucleotides, the CDR3 is TGTGCCAGCAGCGCCGAGGTCCAAACCACAGATACGCAGTATTTT. This translates into CASSAEVQTTDTQYF.

This clonotype was detected a few times. The chain employs TRBV10-3 and TRBJ2-7, with D perhaps TRBD1 (7 bases). V was clipped by 9 bases and J by 5 bases, with 17 bases between them. The CDR3 is made up of 13 amino acids. Germline V gene lookup returns CDR1 ENHRY and CDR2 SYGVKD. Written as DNA, the CDR3 is TGTGCCATAAACGGGGGACAGCTCGACGAGCAGTACTTC. It is translated as CAINGGQLDEQYF.

The genes are TRBV12-3 or TRBV12-4 and TRBJ2-3; weak D call: TRBD2 (7 bases). The CDR3 spans 15 residues. V was cut by 6 bases and J by 3 bases, with 16 bases left in between. CDR3 nucleotide sequence: TGTGCCAGCAGAAGGGGGGGGGCCGGGACAGATACGCAGTATTTT. It specifies CASRRGGAGTDTQYF.

V is TRBV24-1 and J is TRBJ1-5, with 10 bases lining up with TRBD1. The germline CDR1 and CDR2 sequences are KGHDR and SFDVKD. The CDR3 covers 15 residues. V shed 4 bases and J 5 bases; nucleotides not matched to a gene: 4. The CDR3: CATSDSGQGDQPQHF. The CDR3 region has the DNA TGTGCCACCAGTGACTCCGGACAGGGGGATCAGCCCCAGCATTTT.

The genes are TRBV19 and TRBJ1-4; D ambiguous. CDR3 length equals 13 residues. V lost 7 bases and J lost 4, with 10 bases in between. The germline gives CDR1 LNHDA, CDR2 SQIVND (reference sequence). The CDR3 loop reads CASNSRDNEKLFF. The CDR3 DNA reads as TGTGCCAGTAACTCCCGGGATAATGAAAAACTGTTTTTT.

J is TRBJ1-3 and V is TRBV15, with D tentatively TRBD1 (5 bases). There are 15 residues in the CDR3. The V end lost 10 bases, the J end lost 4 bases, and 20 bases lay between the germline ends. Germline V gene data show CDR1 as LNHNV and CDR2 as YYDKDF (reference sequence). In DNA, the CDR3 is TGTGCCATCGCCGGGGACGTCGGCGGAGGAAACACCATATATTTT. This encodes CAIAGDVGGGNTIYF.

This clonotype was seen more than once but under ten times. The CDR3 region has the DNA TGTGCCAGCAGTTCTTTTCCTTTCGGGACTACATCCGGGGAGCTGTTTTTT. Translation gives CASSSFPFGTTSGELFF. The rearrangement joins TRBV27 to TRBJ2-2, with 7 bases aligning to TRBD2. This CDR3 spans 17 amino acids. Germline V gene data show CDR1 as MNHEY and CDR2 as SMNVEV (reference sequence). J lost 6 bases, V lost 4 bases, and 14 bases had no gene match.

The chain is built from TRBV29-1 and TRBJ2-7, with D perhaps TRBD1 (6 bases). The CDR3 is 12 amino acids. V shed 5 bases and J shed 4 bases, with 12 bases lying between them. Germline-derived CDR1 and CDR2 are SQVTM and ANQGSEA. The CDR3: CSVRTDFYEQYF. CDR3 bases: TGCAGCGTTAGGACAGACTTTTACGAGCAGTACTTC.

This clonotype was recorded only once. J is TRBJ2-7 and V is TRBV15; D might be TRBD1 or TRBD2, each matching 5 bases. The CDR3 runs 13 residues. The V end was cut by 5 bases, the J end by 0 bases, with 8 bases between. Germline values: CDR1 LNHNV, CDR2 YYDKDF (reference sequence). CDR3 sequence reads: CATSGTDSYEQYF. The CDR3 DNA follows: TGTGCCACCAGCGGGACGGACTCCTACGAGCAGTACTTC. Variable domain in full (rest from reference TRBV15 and TRBJ2-7): DAMVIQNPRYQVTQFGKPVTLSCSQTLNHNVMYWYQQKSSQAPKLLFHYYDKDFNNEADTPDNFQSRRPNTSFCFLDIRSPGLGDTAMYLCATSGTDSYEQYFGPGTRLTVT.

This chain links TRBV7-8 with TRBJ2-5; a weak D match, TRBD1 (5 bases). V was shortened by 2 bases and J by 3 bases, with 19 bases between the two germline ends. Germline V gives CDR1 SGHVS, CDR2 FQNEAQ. This CDR3 is built from 17 residues. The CDR3 nucleotides are TGTGCCAGCAGCTTACAGAGAAGACAGTCTACTAAAGAGACCCAGTACTTC. Translating it yields CASSLQRRQSTKETQYF.

This clonotype was observed at least ten times. The rearrangement uses TRBV6-4 and TRBJ2-7; tentatively, D is TRBD2 (7 bases). In germline, CDR1 is MRHNA, CDR2 SNTAGT. The CDR3 loop spans 14 amino acids. Deletions cut 3 bases from V and 5 bases from J, with 14 bases between. The CDR3 protein is CASSEKGGGHEQYF. CDR3 nucleotides: TGTGCCAGCAGTGAAAAGGGGGGGGGGCACGAGCAGTACTTC.

The CDR3 DNA reads as TGCGCCAGCAGTGAGTCGGACATAGGCTCCTATAATTCACCCCTCCACTTT. It translates to CASSESDIGSYNSPLHF. The genes are TRBV10-2 and TRBJ1-6, with a tentative D call TRBD1 (5 bases). V shed 0 bases and J shed 0 bases, with 9 bases lying between them. The CDR3 spans 17 residues. Germline V gene lookup returns CDR1 WSHSY and CDR2 SAAADI.

This rearrangement joins TRBV20-1 to TRBJ2-3; 8 nucleotides match TRBD1. Trimming took 2 bases from V and 6 from J; bases not matched to a gene: 4. This CDR3 spans 13 amino acids. CDR1 and CDR2 (germline): DFQATT, SNEGSKA (reference sequence). The CDR3 DNA follows: TGCAGTGCTAGACCCAGGGGGCTCGATACGCAGTATTTT. Translated: CSARPRGLDTQYF.

This clonotype was detected a few times. This may arise from a read error, as a much more abundant clone is one base away. V gene TRBV10-3 combines with J gene TRBJ2-2; D gene unclear. CDR3 length: 16 residues. Germline assignment: CDR1 ENHRY and CDR2 SYGVKD. CDR3 DNA: TGTGCCCTCAGTGAGCCCGGCCAGGAGAGGCCCGGGGAGCTGTTTTTT. This encodes CALSEPGQERPGELFF.

This clonotype was recorded once. The V and J genes are TRBV9 and TRBJ1-1; 7 nucleotides line up with TRBD1. This CDR3 is built from 15 residues. The V gene end was trimmed by 4 bases and the J gene end by 11 bases; junction bases not matched to a gene: 17. In germline, CDR1 is SGDLS, CDR2 YYNGEE. The DNA for the CDR3 is TGTGCCAGCAGCAGCCGACAGGGAGGAGAGGCTTTCGCTTTCTTT. Its protein product is CASSSRQGGEAFAFF.

Comment on this clonotype: A much larger clone is a single base away; this may be a read error. CDR3 coding DNA: TGCGCCAGTCGGCGGGGCACCTATAGCAATCAGCCCCAGCATTTT. As protein: CASRRGTYSNQPQHF. This chain links TRBV10-1 with TRBJ1-5, with D perhaps matching TRBD1 (5 bases). The CDR3 is made up of 15 amino acids. Trimming cost V 9 bases and J 0 bases, with 15 bases left between them. Germline V CDR1 and CDR2: WNHNN, SYGVQD (reference sequence).